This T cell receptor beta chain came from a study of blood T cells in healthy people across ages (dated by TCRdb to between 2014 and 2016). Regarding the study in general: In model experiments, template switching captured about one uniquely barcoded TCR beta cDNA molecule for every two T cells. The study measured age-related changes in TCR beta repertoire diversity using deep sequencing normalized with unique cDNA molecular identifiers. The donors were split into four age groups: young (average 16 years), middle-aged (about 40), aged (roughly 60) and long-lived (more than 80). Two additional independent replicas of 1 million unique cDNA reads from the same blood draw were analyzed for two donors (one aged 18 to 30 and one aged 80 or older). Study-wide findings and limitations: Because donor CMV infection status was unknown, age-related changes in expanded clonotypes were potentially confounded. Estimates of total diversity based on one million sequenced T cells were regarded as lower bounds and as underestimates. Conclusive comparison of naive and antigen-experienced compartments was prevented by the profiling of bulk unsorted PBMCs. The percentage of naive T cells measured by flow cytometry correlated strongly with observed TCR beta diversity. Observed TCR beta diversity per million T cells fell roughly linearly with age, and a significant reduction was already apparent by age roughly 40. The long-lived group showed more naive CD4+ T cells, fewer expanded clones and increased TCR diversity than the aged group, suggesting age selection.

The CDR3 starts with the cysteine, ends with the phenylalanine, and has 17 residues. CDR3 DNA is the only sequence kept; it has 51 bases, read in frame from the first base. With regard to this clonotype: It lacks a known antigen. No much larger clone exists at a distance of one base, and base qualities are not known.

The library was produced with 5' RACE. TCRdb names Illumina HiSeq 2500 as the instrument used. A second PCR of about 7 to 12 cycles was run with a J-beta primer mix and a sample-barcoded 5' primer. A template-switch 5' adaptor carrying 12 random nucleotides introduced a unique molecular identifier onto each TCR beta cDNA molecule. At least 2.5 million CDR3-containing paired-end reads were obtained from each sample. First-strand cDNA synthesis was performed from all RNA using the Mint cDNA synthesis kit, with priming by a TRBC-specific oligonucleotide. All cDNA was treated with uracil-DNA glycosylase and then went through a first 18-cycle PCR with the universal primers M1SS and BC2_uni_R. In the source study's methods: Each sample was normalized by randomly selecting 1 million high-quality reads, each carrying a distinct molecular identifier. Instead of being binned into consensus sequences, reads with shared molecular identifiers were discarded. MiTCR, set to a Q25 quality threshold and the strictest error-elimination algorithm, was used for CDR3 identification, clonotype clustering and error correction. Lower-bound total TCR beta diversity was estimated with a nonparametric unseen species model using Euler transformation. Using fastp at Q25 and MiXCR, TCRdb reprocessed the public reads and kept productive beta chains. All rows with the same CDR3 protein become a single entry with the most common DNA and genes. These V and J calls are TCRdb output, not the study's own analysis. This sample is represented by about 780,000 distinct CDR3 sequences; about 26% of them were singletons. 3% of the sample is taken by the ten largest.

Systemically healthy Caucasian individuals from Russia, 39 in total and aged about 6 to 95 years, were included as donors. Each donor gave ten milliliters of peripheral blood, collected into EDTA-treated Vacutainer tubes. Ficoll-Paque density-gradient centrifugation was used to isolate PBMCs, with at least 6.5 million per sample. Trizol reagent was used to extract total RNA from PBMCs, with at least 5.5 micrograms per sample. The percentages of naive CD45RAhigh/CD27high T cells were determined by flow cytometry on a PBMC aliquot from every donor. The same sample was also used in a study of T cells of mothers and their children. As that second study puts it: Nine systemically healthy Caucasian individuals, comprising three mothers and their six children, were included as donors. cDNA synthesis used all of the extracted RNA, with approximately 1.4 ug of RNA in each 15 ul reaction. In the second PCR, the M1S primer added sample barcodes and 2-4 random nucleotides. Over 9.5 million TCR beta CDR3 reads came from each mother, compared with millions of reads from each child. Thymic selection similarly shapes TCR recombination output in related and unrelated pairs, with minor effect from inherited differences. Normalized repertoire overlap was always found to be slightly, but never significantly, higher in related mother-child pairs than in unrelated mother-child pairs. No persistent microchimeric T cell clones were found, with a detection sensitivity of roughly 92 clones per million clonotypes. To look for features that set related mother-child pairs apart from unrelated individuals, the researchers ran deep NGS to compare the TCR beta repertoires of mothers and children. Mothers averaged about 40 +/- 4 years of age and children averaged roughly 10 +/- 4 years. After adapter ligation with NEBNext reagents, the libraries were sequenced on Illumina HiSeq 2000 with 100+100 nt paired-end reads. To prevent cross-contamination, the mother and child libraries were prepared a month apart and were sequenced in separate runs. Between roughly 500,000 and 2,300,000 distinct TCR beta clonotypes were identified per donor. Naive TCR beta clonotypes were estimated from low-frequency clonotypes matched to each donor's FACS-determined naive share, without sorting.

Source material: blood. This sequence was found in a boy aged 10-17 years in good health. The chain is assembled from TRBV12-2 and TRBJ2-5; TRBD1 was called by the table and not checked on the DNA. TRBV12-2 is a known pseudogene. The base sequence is TGTGCAAGTCGCTTATCCCACTCAGGGGCCGGCCAAGAGACCCAGTACTTC. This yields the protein CASRLSHSGAGQETQYF.